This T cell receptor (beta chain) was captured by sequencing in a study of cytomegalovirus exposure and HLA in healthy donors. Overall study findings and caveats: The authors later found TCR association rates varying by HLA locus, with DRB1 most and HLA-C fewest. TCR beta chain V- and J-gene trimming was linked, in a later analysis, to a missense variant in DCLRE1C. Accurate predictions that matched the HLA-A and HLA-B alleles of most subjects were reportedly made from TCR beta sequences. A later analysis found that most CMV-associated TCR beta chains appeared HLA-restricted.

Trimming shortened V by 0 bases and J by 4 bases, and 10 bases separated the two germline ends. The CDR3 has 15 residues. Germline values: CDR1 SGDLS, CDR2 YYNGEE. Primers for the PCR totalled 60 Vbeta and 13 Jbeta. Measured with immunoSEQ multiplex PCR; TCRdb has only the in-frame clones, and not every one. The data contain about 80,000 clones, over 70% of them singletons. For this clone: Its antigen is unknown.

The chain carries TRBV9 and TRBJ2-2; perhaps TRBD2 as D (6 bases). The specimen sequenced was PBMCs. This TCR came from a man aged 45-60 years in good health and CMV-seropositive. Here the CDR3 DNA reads TGTGCCAGCAGCGTAGTGGCAGCGGGCACCGGGGAGCTGTTTTTT. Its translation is CASSVVAAGTGELFF.